This entry lists 8 T cell receptor beta chains sequenced from one sample in a study of T cell clonality in common variable immunodeficiency (dated by TCRdb to the mid-2010s). Library preparation used the immunoSEQ multiplex PCR assay. Not all clones reach the TCRdb copy of this immuneACCESS table, which keeps in-frame sequences only. Checked studies attribute under half of the gap to unresolved V genes and leave the rest unexplained. The data for this sample show tens of thousands of clones, each detected more than once. The ten biggest clones cover less than 6.5% of the sample. Sequenced input: peripheral blood mononuclear cells. The receptors stem from a person aged 18 to 75 in good health.

This clone has ten or more counts. The read ends 3 residues shy of where the CDR3 ends; the end is completed using the germline J gene. The J gene is TRBJ2-5, the V gene TRBV18; 7 nucleotides align to TRBD2. The CDR3 spans 15 residues. Germline-derived CDR1 and CDR2 are KGHSH and LQKENI. J gave up 4 bases and V 5 bases, and 10 bases lay outside the gene matches. The CDR3 loop reads CASSSLAGEIETQYF. The covered CDR3 bases are TGTGCCAGCTCAAGCCTTGCGGGGGAAATAGAGACC. Combining the CDR3 with reference TRBV18 and TRBJ2-5 gives the whole variable domain NAGVMQNPRHLVRRRGQEARLRCSPMKGHSHVYWYRQLPEEGLKFMVYLQKENIIDESGMPKERFSAEFPKEGPSILRIQQVVRGDSAAYFCASSSLAGEIETQYFGPGTRLLVL.

This clone was observed many times. From the germline J gene comes the end of the CDR3, since the read stops 3 residues before it. The chain joins TRBV18 to TRBJ2-3, with D possibly being TRBD2 (6 bases). Germline-derived CDR1 and CDR2 are KGHSH and LQKENI. Between the trimmed V and J ends, which lost 5 bases and 7 bases, there was a span of 13 bases. The length of the CDR3 is 13 residues. The part of the CDR3 DNA that was read is TGTGCCAGCTCAAAACCTAGCGTGAATACG. Translating it yields CASSKPSVNT. The whole CDR3 sequence reads CASSKPSVNTQYF.

In this sample, this clone turned up many times. The CDR3 extends 3 residues past the end of the read, so its final part is completed from the germline J gene. The chain is built from TRBV5-4 and TRBJ2-4, with D perhaps given as TRBD1 or TRBD2 (5 bases each). The CDR3 is made up of 16 amino acids. Germline V gene lookup returns CDR1 SGHNT and CDR2 YYREEE (reference sequence). The V gene lost 1 base and the J gene lost 2 bases, with 13 bases spanning the gap. The CDR3: CASSLISREPKNIQYF. Incomplete CDR3 DNA: TGTGCCAGCAGCTTGATTTCCAGGGAGCCCAAAAACATT.

This clone showed up many times. The read falls 3 residues short of the CDR3 end, and the missing part is taken from the germline J gene. The V call is TRBV12-5, the J call TRBJ2-4, with D unresolved. This CDR3 has 11 amino acids. Trimming took off 6 bases at V and 7 bases at J, with 7 bases between the two ends. The germline V gene has CDR1 LGHNT and CDR2 FRNRAP. The CDR3 spells CASGLSNIQYF. The DNA read from the CDR3 is TGTGCTAGTGGCCTCTCTAACATT.

Ten or more counts support this clone. The read ends 3 residues shy of where the CDR3 ends; the end is completed using the germline J gene. The chain couples TRBV6-1 to TRBJ2-7; no reliable D call. Germline V gene lookup returns CDR1 MNHNS and CDR2 SASEGT. With 2 bases removed from V and 4 bases from J, the gap between germline ends came to 15 bases. The length of the CDR3 is 15 residues. The CDR3 region is CASSESVGHTYEQYF. CDR3 bases read: TGTGCCAGCAGTGAATCCGTGGGCCACACATACGAG.

In this sample, this clone turned up many times. The CDR3 end falls 3 residues outside the read, so it is completed with the germline J gene. V usage is TRBV5-6 and J usage is TRBJ2-7; 9 bases match TRBD1. Germline CDR1 SGHDT, CDR2 YYEEEE. With V trimmed by 1 base and J by 3 bases, 5 bases remained unmatched. The length of the CDR3 is 15 residues. This CDR3 is CASSLRGQGYYEQYF. The part of the CDR3 DNA that was read is TGTGCCAGCAGCTTGAGGGGACAGGGATACTACGAG.

At least ten counts were recorded for this clone. The read ends 3 residues shy of where the CDR3 ends; the end is completed using the germline J gene. This chain links TRBV13 with TRBJ2-7, with 8 bases aligning to TRBD2. With V trimmed by 6 bases and J by 1 base, 8 bases remained unmatched. Germline lookup yields CDR1 PRHDT and CDR2 FYEKMQ (reference sequence). This CDR3 is 15 amino acids long. CDR3 DNA (partial): TGTGCCAGCAGGCTCAGCGGGGGTGGATCCTACGAG. Residues: CASRLSGGGSYE. The whole CDR3 reads CASRLSGGGSYEQYF.

In this sample, this clone turned up many times. The CDR3 region is CASNRGRTDTQYF. The CDR3 bases that were read are TGTGCCAGCAATCGCGGTCGCACAGATACG. The rearrangement joins TRBV6-2 or TRBV6-3 to TRBJ2-3; D gene ambiguous. The read stops 3 residues short of the end of the CDR3; the missing end is completed from the germline J gene. Germline CDR1 reads MNHEY; CDR2 reads SVGEGT. Trimming cost V 7 bases and J 1 base, with 9 bases left between them. The CDR3 is 13 amino acids.